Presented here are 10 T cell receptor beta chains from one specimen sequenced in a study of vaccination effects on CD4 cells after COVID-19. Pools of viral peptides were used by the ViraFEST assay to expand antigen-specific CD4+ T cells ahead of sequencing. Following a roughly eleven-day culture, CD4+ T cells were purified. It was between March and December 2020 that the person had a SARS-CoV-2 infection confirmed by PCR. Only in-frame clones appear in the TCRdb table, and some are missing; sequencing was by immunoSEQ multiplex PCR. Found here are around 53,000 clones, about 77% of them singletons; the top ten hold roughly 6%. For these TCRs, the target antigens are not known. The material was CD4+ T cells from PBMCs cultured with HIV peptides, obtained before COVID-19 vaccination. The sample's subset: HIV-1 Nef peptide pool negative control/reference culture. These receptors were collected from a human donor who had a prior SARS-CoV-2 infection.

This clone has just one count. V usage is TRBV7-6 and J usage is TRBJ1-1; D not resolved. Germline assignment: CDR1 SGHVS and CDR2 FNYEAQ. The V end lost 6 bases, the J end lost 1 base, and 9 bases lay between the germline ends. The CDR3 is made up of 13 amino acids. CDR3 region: CASRGGENTEAFF. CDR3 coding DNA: TGTGCCAGCAGGGGTGGAGAGAACACTGAAGCTTTCTTT.

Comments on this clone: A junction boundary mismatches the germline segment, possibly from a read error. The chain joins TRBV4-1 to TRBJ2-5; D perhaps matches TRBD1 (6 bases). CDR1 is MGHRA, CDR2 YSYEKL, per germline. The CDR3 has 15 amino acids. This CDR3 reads CASSQLRDTPEAQYF. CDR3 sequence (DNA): TGCGCCAGCAGCCAACTACGGGACACCCCAGAGGCCCAGTACTTC.

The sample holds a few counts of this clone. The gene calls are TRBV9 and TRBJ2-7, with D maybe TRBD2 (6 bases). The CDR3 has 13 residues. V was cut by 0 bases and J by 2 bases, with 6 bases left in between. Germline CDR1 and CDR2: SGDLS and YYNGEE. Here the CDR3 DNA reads TGTGCCAGCAGCGTAGCGGGAGCCTACGAGCAGTACTTC. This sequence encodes CASSVAGAYEQYF.

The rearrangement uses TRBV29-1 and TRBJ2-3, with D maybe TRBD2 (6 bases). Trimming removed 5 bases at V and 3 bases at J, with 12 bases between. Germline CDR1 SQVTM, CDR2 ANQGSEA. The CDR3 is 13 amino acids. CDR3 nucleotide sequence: TGCAGCGTTTTAGTGGGGGGTACAGATACGCAGTATTTT. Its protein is CSVLVGGTDTQYF.

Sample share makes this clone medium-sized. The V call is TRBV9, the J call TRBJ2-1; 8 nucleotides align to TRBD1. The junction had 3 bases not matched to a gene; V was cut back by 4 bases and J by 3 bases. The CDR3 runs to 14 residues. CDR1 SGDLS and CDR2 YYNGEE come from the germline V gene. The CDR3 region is CASSKGQDYNEQFF. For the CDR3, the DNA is TGTGCCAGCAGCAAGGGACAGGACTACAATGAGCAGTTCTTC. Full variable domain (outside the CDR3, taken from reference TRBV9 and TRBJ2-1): DSGVTQTPKHLITATGQRVTLRCSPRSGDLSVYWYQQSLDQGLQFLIQYYNGEERAKGNILERFSAQQFPDLHSELNLSSLELGDSALYFCASSKGQDYNEQFFGPGTRLTVL.

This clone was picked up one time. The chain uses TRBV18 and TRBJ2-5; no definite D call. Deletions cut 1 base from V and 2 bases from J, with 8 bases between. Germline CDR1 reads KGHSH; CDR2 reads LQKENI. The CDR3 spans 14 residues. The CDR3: CASSPLAAQETQYF. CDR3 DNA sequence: TGTGCCAGCTCACCACTCGCCGCACAAGAGACCCAGTACTTC.

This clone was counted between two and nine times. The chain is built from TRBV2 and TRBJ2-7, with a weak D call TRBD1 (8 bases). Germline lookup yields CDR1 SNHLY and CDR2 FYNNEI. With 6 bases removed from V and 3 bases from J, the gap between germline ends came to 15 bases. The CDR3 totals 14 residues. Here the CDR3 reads CASSLTGGDYEQYF. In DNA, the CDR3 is TGTGCCAGCAGCTTAACAGGGGGGGACTACGAGCAGTACTTC.

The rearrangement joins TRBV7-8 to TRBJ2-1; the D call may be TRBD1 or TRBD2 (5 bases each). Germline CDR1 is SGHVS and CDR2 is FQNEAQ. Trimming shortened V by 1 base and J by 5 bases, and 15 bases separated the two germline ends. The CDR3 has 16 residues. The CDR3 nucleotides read TGTGCCAGCAGCTTAGAGGTTGATTTGGGGGACAATGAGCAGTTCTTC. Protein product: CASSLEVDLGDNEQFF.

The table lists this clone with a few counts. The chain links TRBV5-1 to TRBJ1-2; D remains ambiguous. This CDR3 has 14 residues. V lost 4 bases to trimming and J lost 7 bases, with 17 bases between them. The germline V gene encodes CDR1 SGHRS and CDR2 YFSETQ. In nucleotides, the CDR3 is TGCGCCAGCAGCCCGCGGGGAGGACGTTCTGGCTACACCTTC. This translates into CASSPRGGRSGYTF.

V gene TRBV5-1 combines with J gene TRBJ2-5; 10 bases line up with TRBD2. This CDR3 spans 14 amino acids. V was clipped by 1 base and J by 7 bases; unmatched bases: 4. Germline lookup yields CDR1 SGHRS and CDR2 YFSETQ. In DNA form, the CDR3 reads TGCGCCAGCAGCTTGCCAGCGGGGGGGCCGACCCAGTACTTC. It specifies CASSLPAGGPTQYF. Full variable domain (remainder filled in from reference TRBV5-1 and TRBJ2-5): KAGVTQTPRYLIKTRGQQVTLSCSPISGHRSVSWYQQTPGQGLQFLFEYFSETQRNKGNFPGRFSGRQFSNSRSEMNVSTLELGDSALYLCASSLPAGGPTQYFGPGTRLLVL.